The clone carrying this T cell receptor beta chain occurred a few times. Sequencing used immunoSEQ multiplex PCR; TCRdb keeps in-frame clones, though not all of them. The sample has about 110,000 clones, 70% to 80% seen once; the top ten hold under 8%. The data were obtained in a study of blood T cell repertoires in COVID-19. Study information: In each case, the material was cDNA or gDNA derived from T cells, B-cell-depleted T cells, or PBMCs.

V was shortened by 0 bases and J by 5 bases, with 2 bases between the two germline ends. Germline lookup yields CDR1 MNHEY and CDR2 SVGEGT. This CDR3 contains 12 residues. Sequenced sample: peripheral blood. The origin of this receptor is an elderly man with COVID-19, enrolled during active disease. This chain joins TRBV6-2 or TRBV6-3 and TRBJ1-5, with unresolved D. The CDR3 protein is CASSYSYQPQHF. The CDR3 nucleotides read TGTGCCAGCAGTTACTCCTATCAGCCCCAGCATTTT.